The 6 T cell receptor beta chains below were found in one sample sequenced in a study of cytomegalovirus exposure and HLA in healthy donors. PCR amplification relied on 60 Vbeta primers (plus 13 Jbeta primers). The method was immunoSEQ multiplex PCR; TCRdb's version includes in-frame clones alone and lacks a portion of them. The sample has approximately 130,000 clones. Sequencing was performed on PBMCs. These receptors were taken from a woman aged 60-70 years in good health and CMV-seronegative.

The chain joins TRBV19 to TRBJ2-2, with 7 bases aligning to TRBD2. Germline values: CDR1 LNHDA, CDR2 SQIVND (reference sequence). CDR3 length: 17 amino acids. V shed 8 bases and J 4 bases; nucleotides not matched to a gene: 16. CDR3 sequence reads: CASRRGLSGSVTGELFF. As DNA, the CDR3 is TGTGCCAGTCGTAGGGGACTATCGGGGTCAGTCACCGGGGAGCTGTTTTTT.

The chain joins TRBV7-8 to TRBJ2-7; 10 bases map to TRBD1. Germline V CDR1 and CDR2: SGHVS, FQNEAQ. V shed 5 bases, J shed 8 bases, and the junction held 3 bases outside the gene matches. There are 12 residues in the CDR3. CDR3 nucleotides: TGTGCCAGCAGCCTGGGACAGGGGCAGCAGTACTTC. Its translation is CASSLGQGQQYF.

The V and J genes are TRBV28 and TRBJ2-7; D not resolved. CDR3 size: 13 residues. CDR1 is MDHEN, CDR2 SYDVKM, per germline. V lost 6 bases, J lost 6 bases, and 15 bases lay in between. The CDR3 DNA reads as TGTGCCAGCAGGACACCAACAGCCACCGAGCAGTACTTC. It encodes CASRTPTATEQYF.

The chain uses TRBV7-2 and TRBJ2-1; a possible D gene is TRBD2 (5 bases). With 1 base removed from V and 5 bases from J, the gap between germline ends came to 15 bases. Germline CDR1 reads SGHTA; CDR2 reads FQGNSA. The CDR3 is made up of 16 amino acids. CDR3 residues: CASSLGSLALHNEQFF. For the CDR3, the DNA is TGTGCCAGCAGCTTAGGGTCCCTAGCCCTCCACAATGAGCAGTTCTTC. Full variable domain (missing parts from reference TRBV7-2 and TRBJ2-1): GAGVSQSPSNKVTEKGKDVELRCDPISGHTALYWYRQSLGQGLEFLIYFQGNSAPDKSGLPSDRFSAERTGGSVSTLTIQRTQQEDSAVYLCASSLGSLALHNEQFFGPGTRLTVL.

This chain links TRBV9 with TRBJ2-6; D might be TRBD1 (6 bases). CDR3 length equals 17 residues. V lost 3 bases to trimming and J lost 2 bases, with 15 bases between them. Germline V gene lookup returns CDR1 SGDLS and CDR2 YYNGEE. The CDR3 is CASSGAGATTGANVLTF. The CDR3 DNA is TGTGCCAGCAGCGGGGCAGGGGCCACTACTGGGGCCAACGTCCTGACTTTC.

The genes are TRBV2 and TRBJ1-5; 7 nucleotides match TRBD1. With V trimmed by 5 bases and J by 5 bases, 9 bases remained unmatched. This CDR3 region has 15 residues. Germline V gene data show CDR1 as SNHLY and CDR2 as FYNNEI. The DNA of the CDR3 is TGTGCCAGCAGTCAGGAGGGACAGAGCTATCAGCCCCAGCATTTT. Encoded protein: CASSQEGQSYQPQHF.